Each of the 3 T cell receptor beta chains below was sequenced from the same sample in a study of long-term antiretroviral therapy in people with HIV. The assay used was immunoSEQ (version v3.0), run at survey level. Clones were sequenced by immunoSEQ multiplex PCR, and TCRdb holds only the in-frame ones, with some missing. The data hold 17,000 or so clones, with 78% observed a single time. This material consisted of unsorted PBMCs, taken just over 3.1 years after starting antiretroviral therapy. These receptors all come from a woman between 40 and 50 years old with HIV.

In its sample, this clone was seen a few times. This chain links TRBV4-1 with TRBJ2-1, with TRBD1 matching 8 bases. The CDR3 consists of 19 residues. Germline CDR1 is MGHRA and CDR2 is YSYEKL. The V gene end was trimmed by 1 base and the J gene end by 8 bases; junction bases not matched to a gene: 19. The CDR3 here is CASSQAFTQGQAVLDEQFF. The CDR3 region has the DNA TGCGCCAGCAGCCAAGCTTTCACTCAGGGACAGGCCGTCCTTGATGAGCAGTTCTTC.

This clone was observed once. This chain uses TRBV5-4 with TRBJ2-1; the D gene is possibly TRBD2 (6 bases). CDR3 length: 18 residues. Germline CDR1 reads SGHNT; CDR2 reads YYREEE (reference sequence). V gave up 2 bases and J gave up 5 bases, with 23 bases separating them. DNA of the CDR3: TGTGCCAGCAGCTTATACCGGGACTTCAACATATTAGACAATGAGCAGTTCTTC. This sequence encodes CASSLYRDFNILDNEQFF.

The chain employs TRBV18 and TRBJ1-1; a weak D match, TRBD1 (6 bases). Germline V CDR1 and CDR2: KGHSH, LQKENI. Trimming took 4 bases from V and 1 from J, leaving 13 bases between them. The CDR3 has 15 amino acids. The CDR3 is CASSLGTGQNTEAFF. CDR3 DNA: TGTGCCAGCTCACTCGGAACAGGGCAGAACACTGAAGCTTTCTTT.